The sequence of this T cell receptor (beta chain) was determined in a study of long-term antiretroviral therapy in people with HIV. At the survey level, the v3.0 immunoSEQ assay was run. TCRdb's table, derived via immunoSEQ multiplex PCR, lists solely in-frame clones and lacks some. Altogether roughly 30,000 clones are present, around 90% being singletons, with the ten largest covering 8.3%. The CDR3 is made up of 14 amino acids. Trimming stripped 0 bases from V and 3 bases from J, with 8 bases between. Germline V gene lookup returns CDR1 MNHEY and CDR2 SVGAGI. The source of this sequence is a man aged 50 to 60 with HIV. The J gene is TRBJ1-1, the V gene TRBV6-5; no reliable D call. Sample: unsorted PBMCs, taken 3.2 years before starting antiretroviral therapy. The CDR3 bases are TGTGCCAGCAGTTACTCGAACCTGGACACTGAAGCTTTCTTT. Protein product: CASSYSNLDTEAFF.